Sequencing of this T cell receptor beta chain was carried out in a study of CD8 T cells in Susac syndrome. Random hexamers served to reverse transcribe roughly 0.45 to 1 ug RNA. Via MiXCR, TCRdb re-called the immunoSEQ multiplex PCR reads, giving one row per CDR3 protein. The sample shows over 120,000 distinct CDR3 sequences, approximately 94% of them seen only once. Negative isolation was applied to CD8+ and CD4+ T cells, and FACS enrichment was applied to TEMRA cells. With 5 bases removed from V and 0 bases from J, the gap between germline ends came to 11 bases. CDR3 length: 15 amino acids. CDR1 and CDR2 (germline): SEHNR, FQNEAQ (reference sequence).

V usage is TRBV7-9 and J usage is TRBJ1-5; D perhaps matches TRBD1 (6 bases). The clonotype originates from a human donor in good health. The sample consisted of CD4+ T cells from PBMCs. DNA for the CDR3: TGTGCCAGCAGCGCGACAGGCTCTAGCAATCAGCCCCAGCATTTT. Translating gives CASSATGSSNQPQHF.